A single sample is the source of the 14 T cell receptor beta chains below, sequenced in a study of T cell repertoires in cytomegalovirus infection (dated by TCRdb to about 2019). The sequencer was an Illumina HiSeq 1500. The public reads were run again by TCRdb, first through fastp at Q25 and then through MiXCR, and only productive beta chains were kept. Rows are unified per CDR3 protein, each entry keeping the most common DNA and genes. Counted in this sample were roughly 340,000 distinct CDR3 sequences; about 28% of them appeared once. The ten largest account for 15% to 25% of the sample. The treatment or condition label for this specimen denotes: in vitro stimulation with specific CMV peptide epitopes to enrich CMV-specific T cells. Their antigens remain unidentified. Sequenced material: cultured PBMCs, taken from culture after CMV antigen stimulation. Every receptor here comes from a human donor in good health (CMV status not recorded). Some clones in this sample may be carry-over from other donors' samples.

The J gene is TRBJ1-1, the V gene TRBV3-1; D unclear. Between the trimmed V and J ends, which lost 0 bases and 0 bases, there was a span of 14 bases. Per germline, CDR1 LGHDT and CDR2 YNNKEL (reference sequence). There are 17 residues in the CDR3. The CDR3 DNA sequence: TGTGCCAGCAGCCAAGATGCGAGAGGACGGATGAACACTGAAGCTTTCTTT. Translated, it gives CASSQDARGRMNTEAFF.

A few counts support this clonotype. The V and J genes are TRBV4-1 and TRBJ2-3, with D uncertain. Trimming cost V 1 base and J 5 bases, with 4 bases left between them. CDR3 length: 12 amino acids. Per germline, CDR1 MGHRA and CDR2 YSYEKL. CDR3 sequence (DNA): TGCGCCAGCAGCCAAGTATTAGATACGCAGTATTTT. It is translated as CASSQVLDTQYF.

The chain is built from TRBV18 and TRBJ2-1, with 15 bases matching TRBD2. V was clipped by 5 bases and J by 15 bases; unmatched bases: 5. Germline CDR1 and CDR2: KGHSH and LQKENI. This CDR3 has 13 amino acids. CDR3 DNA: TGTGCCAGCTCATCGGGACTAGCGGGAGGTCGGTTCTTC. It yields the protein CASSSGLAGGRFF.

This CDR3 is CASSPPAGSYEQYF. Written as DNA, the CDR3 is TGTGCCAGCAGCCCCCCCGCGGGAAGCTACGAGCAGTACTTC. The chain links TRBV12-3 or TRBV12-4 to TRBJ2-7; the D gene is possibly TRBD2 (6 bases). This CDR3 is built from 14 residues. Trimming cost V 6 bases and J 3 bases, with 15 bases left between them.

In its sample, this clonotype was seen a few times. The chain joins TRBV6-8 to TRBJ1-1; TRBD1 matches 9 bases. The CDR3 covers 17 residues. The V gene end was trimmed by 2 bases and the J gene end by 0 bases; junction bases not matched to a gene: 7. From germline, CDR1 is MNHGY and CDR2 SAAAGT. For the CDR3, the DNA is TGTGCCAGCAGTTACCTCCGGACAGGGGACATGAACACTGAAGCTTTCTTT. Its translation: CASSYLRTGDMNTEAFF.

This clonotype was detected a few times. The chain links TRBV12-3 or TRBV12-4 to TRBJ2-3, with D tentatively TRBD1 or TRBD2 (7 bases each). The CDR3 loop spans 14 amino acids. Trimming shortened V by 7 bases and J by 4 bases, and 15 bases separated the two germline ends. The CDR3 is CASTTAGGADTQYF. CDR3 nucleotides: TGTGCCAGCACGACGGCAGGGGGGGCAGATACGCAGTATTTT.

By share, this clonotype counts as large. The V and J genes are TRBV12-3 or TRBV12-4 and TRBJ2-1; D tentatively fits TRBD1 or TRBD2 (5 bases each). This CDR3 spans 20 amino acids. V lost 6 bases, J lost 1 base, and 28 bases lay in between. CDR3 sequence (DNA): TGTGCCAGCAGCTCCCTAAGCCTCCTTGGGGGAGAAAGGTCCTACAATGAGCAGTTCTTC. Its protein is CASSSLSLLGGERSYNEQFF.

This clonotype was found a few times. The V call is TRBV12-3 or TRBV12-4, the J call TRBJ2-2; 10 bases line up with TRBD2. The length of the CDR3 is 15 residues. V gave up 5 bases and J gave up 5 bases; unmatched junction bases: 5. CDR3 in amino acids: CASSRGSGRTGELFF. The DNA of the CDR3 is TGTGCCAGCAGTCGGGGTAGCGGGAGGACCGGGGAGCTGTTTTTT.

The V call is TRBV5-5, the J call TRBJ1-1; D might be TRBD1 (5 bases). Germline assignment: CDR1 SGHKS and CDR2 YYEKEE (reference sequence). The CDR3 is made up of 14 amino acids. V was pared by 6 bases and J by 1 base, with 13 bases between. This CDR3 reads CASMNRDWNTEAFF. For the CDR3, the DNA is TGTGCCAGCATGAATCGGGACTGGAACACTGAAGCTTTCTTT.

There are a few counts of this clonotype. The chain carries TRBV7-3 and TRBJ1-1, with a tentative D call TRBD1 (5 bases). This CDR3 has 14 amino acids. Trimming pared 2 bases from V and 8 bases from J, leaving 15 bases between. The germline CDR1 and CDR2 sequences are SGHTA and FQGTGA. The CDR3 DNA reads as TGTGCCAGCAGCTTAGAAGTGCTGGGACGGGAAGCTTTCTTT. This gives the protein CASSLEVLGREAFF.

This clonotype was found a few times. The genes are TRBV24-1 and TRBJ2-1; maybe TRBD2 (6 bases). CDR3 length: 16 amino acids. The germline CDR1 and CDR2 sequences are KGHDR and SFDVKD. The V end lost 1 base, the J end lost 7 bases, and 16 bases lay between the germline ends. The CDR3 sequence is CATSDFGSEGRNEQFF. CDR3 in DNA: TGTGCCACCAGTGATTTCGGTTCTGAGGGGAGGAATGAGCAGTTCTTC.

The gene calls are TRBV6-5 and TRBJ2-7; no clear D. The V and J ends lost 2 bases and 0 bases respectively, with 8 bases between them. Germline CDR1 is MNHEY and CDR2 is SVGAGI. The CDR3 contains 14 residues. The DNA of the CDR3 is TGTGCCAGCAGTTACGCGGCATACTCCTACGAGCAGTACTTC. Translated: CASSYAAYSYEQYF.

This clonotype was detected many times. The chain recombines TRBV7-2 with TRBJ1-2; the match to TRBD1 covers 7 bases. Germline lookup yields CDR1 SGHTA and CDR2 FQGNSA. The CDR3 is 15 amino acids. V dropped 5 bases and J dropped 2; count of bases not matched to a gene: 8. CDR3 protein: CASSPGDRQNYGYTF. CDR3 DNA: TGTGCCAGCAGCCCCGGGGACAGACAAAACTATGGCTACACCTTC. Together with reference TRBV7-2 and TRBJ1-2, the CDR3 gives the full variable domain: GAGVSQSPSNKVTEKGKDVELRCDPISGHTALYWYRQSLGQGLEFLIYFQGNSAPDKSGLPSDRFSAERTGGSVSTLTIQRTQQEDSAVYLCASSPGDRQNYGYTFGSGTRLTVV.

A note on this clonotype: One end of the junction does not line up with germline, which may come from a read error. The genes are TRBV7-3 and TRBJ2-7; weak D call: TRBD1 (5 bases). Germline CDR1 is SGHTA and CDR2 is FQGTGA. The CDR3 extends over 15 amino acids. Here the CDR3 reads CTSSDQGSSSYEQYF. The CDR3 nucleotides read TGTACCAGCAGCGATCAGGGCTCCAGCTCCTACGAGCAGTACTTC.